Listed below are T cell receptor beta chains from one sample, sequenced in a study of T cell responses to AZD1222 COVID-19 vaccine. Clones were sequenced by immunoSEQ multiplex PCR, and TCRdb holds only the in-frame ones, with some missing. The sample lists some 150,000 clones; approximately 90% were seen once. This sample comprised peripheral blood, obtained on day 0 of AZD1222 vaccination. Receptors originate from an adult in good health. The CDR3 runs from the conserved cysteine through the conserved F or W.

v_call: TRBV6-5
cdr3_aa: CASSSLSGANEKLFF

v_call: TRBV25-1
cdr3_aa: CASSVTSGRAAQETQYF

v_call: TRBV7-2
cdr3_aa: CASSLRGVGNTIYF

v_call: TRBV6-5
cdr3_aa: CASSYSRRGNQPQHF

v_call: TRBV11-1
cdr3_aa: CASSLGRGIGYTF

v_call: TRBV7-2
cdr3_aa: CASSSGASGSGEQFF

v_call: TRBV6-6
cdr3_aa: CASTSQLAGYNEQFF

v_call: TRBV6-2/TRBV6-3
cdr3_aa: CASSYDQGAYGYTF

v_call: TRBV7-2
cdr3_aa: CASSWTSGPTYEQYF

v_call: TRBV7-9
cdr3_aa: CASRPGLQSNEQFF

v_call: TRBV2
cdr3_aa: CASSEGQGANQPQHF

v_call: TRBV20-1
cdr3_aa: CSASAWTGGHGYTF

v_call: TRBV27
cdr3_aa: CASSPTLGSYNEQFF

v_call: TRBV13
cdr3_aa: CASSTTHGTEAFF

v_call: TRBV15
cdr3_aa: CATSRDLNLEGGGQPQHF

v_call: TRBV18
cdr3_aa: CASSRGLAGEGEQYF

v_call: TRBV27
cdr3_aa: CASTNGTLYGYTF

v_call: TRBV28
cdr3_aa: CASSFVLAGGPETGELFF

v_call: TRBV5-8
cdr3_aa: CASSLDQARGTDTQYF

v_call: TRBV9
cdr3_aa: CASSVGGRPQETQYF

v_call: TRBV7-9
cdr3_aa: CASSFSGNGYTF

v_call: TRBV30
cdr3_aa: CAWGVAKNIQYF